The entry below gives a single T cell receptor beta chain sequence along with its context. Its binding antigen is unknown. Base qualities are missing; no much larger clone stands one base away. TCRbeta CDR3 regions were amplified from genomic DNA by means of the immunoSEQ Assay, a bias-controlled multiplex PCR. The original pipeline was this. The number of nucleated cells in each sample was estimated from the amplification of reference gene primers within the assay. To quantify the absolute abundance of each unique TCRbeta CDR3 rearrangement, sequence reads were collapsed and filtered. For each sample, productive Simpson clonality was calculated as the square root of Simpson's diversity index over productive rearrangements. The clones in this table, taken by TCRdb from immuneACCESS, are in-frame only. Not every clone is retained; where verified, under half of the shortfall comes from an unresolved V gene, and the cause of the rest is unknown. V and J calls plus clone size are reproduced from that table; the DNA served to infer D and trimming. The sample table shows about 220,000 clones, and 80% to 90% are seen once. Jointly, the top ten make up around 3% of the sample.

This entry belongs to a study of blood T cell repertoires in COVID-19 (dated by TCRdb to the early 2020s). Regarding the study in general: Collaborator samples came from the United States, Italy and Spain and covered acute and convalescent phases of COVID-19. The material from the prospective study consisted of cDNA or gDNA derived from T cells, B-cell-depleted T cells, or PBMCs. Deeply sampled blood TCRbeta repertoires from subjects exposed to, actively infected with, or recovered from COVID-19 were included in the dataset. The repertoires were released in a freely available public database meant as a resource for research on the immune response to SARS-CoV-2. The samples were drawn from the first 160 participants of the ongoing ImmuneRACE study and from about 1,200 subjects provided by 6 global collaborators. Sample metadata almost always included a de-identified subject ID, COVID-19 status, age in years and sex. Where available, HLA class I and class II types were taken from metadata supplied by the sample provider and were not determined by assay-based typing.

Samples from volunteer blood donors who had recovered from COVID-19 were contributed by a second Seattle source. Collaborating institutions collected whole blood in K2EDTA tubes following their own protocols. For TCRbeta analysis, collaborators shipped samples as frozen whole blood, isolated PBMCs, or DNA extracted from either of those sample types. Study-wide findings and limitations: Clinical and demographic metadata were provided uncurated, with the amount varying by source and participant.

Sequencing used peripheral blood. The clonotype was recovered from a man in his fifties who had recovered from COVID-19.

The CDR3 loop reads CASSSASGSLFYSPLHF. The DNA reads as follows: TGTGCCAGCAGTTCCGCTTCAGGGTCGCTCTTCTATTCACCCCTCCACTTT. The V and J segments used are TRBV28 and TRBJ1-6, and perhaps TRBD1 as D gene, on 5 matching bases. The CDR3, from cysteine to phenylalanine, totals 17 residues. Of all the DNA, just the CDR3 is kept, 51 bases in frame from base 1. The V and J ends are trimmed by 4 bases and 8 bases, leaving 21 bases between them. The germline V gene encodes CDR1 MDHEN and CDR2 SYDVKM.